This T cell receptor (beta chain) was profiled in a study of CD8 T cells in Susac syndrome. RNA, at about 0.45 to 1 ug, was reverse transcribed with random hexamers. MiXCR, applied by TCRdb to the immunoSEQ multiplex PCR reads, yields one record per CDR3 protein. Of some 400,000 distinct CDR3 sequences in the sample, about 85% were seen once. The receptor was isolated from a human donor with multiple sclerosis. The sequencing input was CD8+ T cells from PBMCs.

The CDR3 nucleotides are TGTGCCAGCGGCATAGCGGGAGGGCCGACAGATACGCAGTATTTT. Translation: CASGIAGGPTDTQYF. V and J are TRBV11-2 and TRBJ2-3; TRBD2 matches 11 bases. Germline trimming cut 8 bases from V and 3 bases from J; bases unmatched to any gene: 7. CDR3 length equals 15 residues. From germline, CDR1 is SGHAT and CDR2 FQNNGV.